This T cell receptor (beta chain) was captured in a study of cytomegalovirus exposure and HLA in healthy donors. Study-wide points: As a later analysis showed, a missense DCLRE1C variant was linked to trimming of TCR beta V- and J-genes. Sequences of the TCR beta chain were said to predict the HLA-A and HLA-B alleles of most subjects accurately.

The V segment lost 6 bases and the J segment 1 base; nucleotides outside the gene matches: 3. The germline V gene has CDR1 LNHDA and CDR2 SQIVND (reference sequence). The CDR3 sequence is 13 residues long. The PCR contained 60 Vbeta and 13 Jbeta primers. TCRdb's table, derived via immunoSEQ multiplex PCR, lists solely in-frame clones and lacks some. The repertoire includes around 94,000 clones, 70% to 80% of them detected once, and 9.6% sits in the top ten. Note on this clone: No antigen is known for it.

V and J are TRBV19 and TRBJ2-7; TRBD1 aligns across 7 bases. The sequencing sample was made of PBMCs. This sequence was found in a male donor in good health and CMV-seropositive. In DNA form, the CDR3 reads TGTGCCAGTAGGAGACAGGGTTCCTACGAGCAGTACTTC. This gives the protein CASRRQGSYEQYF.